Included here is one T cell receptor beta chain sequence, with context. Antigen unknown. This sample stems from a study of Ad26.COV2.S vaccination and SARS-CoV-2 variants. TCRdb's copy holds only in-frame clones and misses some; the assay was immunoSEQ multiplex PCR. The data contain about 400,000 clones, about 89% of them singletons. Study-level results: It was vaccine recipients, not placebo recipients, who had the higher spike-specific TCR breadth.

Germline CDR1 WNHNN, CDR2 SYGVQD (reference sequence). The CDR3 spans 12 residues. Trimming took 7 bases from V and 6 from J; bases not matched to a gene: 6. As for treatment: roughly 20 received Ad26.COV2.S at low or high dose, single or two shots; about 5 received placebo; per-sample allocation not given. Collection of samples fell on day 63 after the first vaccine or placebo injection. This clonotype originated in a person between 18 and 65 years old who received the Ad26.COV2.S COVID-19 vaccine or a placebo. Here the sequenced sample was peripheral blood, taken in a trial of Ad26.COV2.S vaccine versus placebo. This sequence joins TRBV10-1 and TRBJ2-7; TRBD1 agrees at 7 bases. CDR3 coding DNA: TGCGCCAGCATTCGACAGGGTTTCGAGCAGTACTTC. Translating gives CASIRQGFEQYF.